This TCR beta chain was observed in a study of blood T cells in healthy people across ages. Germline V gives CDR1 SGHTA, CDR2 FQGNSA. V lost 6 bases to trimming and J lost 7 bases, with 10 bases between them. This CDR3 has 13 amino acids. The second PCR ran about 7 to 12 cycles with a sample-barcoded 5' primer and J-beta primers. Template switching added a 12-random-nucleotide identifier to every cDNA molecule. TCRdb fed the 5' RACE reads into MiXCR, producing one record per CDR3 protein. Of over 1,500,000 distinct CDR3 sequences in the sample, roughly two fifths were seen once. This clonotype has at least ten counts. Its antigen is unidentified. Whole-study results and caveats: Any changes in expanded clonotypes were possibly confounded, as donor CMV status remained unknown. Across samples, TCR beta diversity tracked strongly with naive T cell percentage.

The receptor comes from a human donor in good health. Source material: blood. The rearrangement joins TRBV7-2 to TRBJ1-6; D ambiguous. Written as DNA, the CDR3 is TGTGCCAGCAGTCTTGGACTGAATTCACCCCTCCACTTT. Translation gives CASSLGLNSPLHF.